This T cell receptor (beta chain) was retrieved from a study of cytomegalovirus exposure and HLA in healthy donors. Turning to the study itself: About 84% of roughly 430 genotyped donors fell in the Caucasian-associated ancestry cluster.

PCR employed 60 Vbeta and 13 Jbeta primers. Clones were sequenced by immunoSEQ multiplex PCR, and TCRdb holds only the in-frame ones, with some missing. The sample shows some 140,000 clones, about 74% of them seen only once. The junction had 5 bases not matched to a gene; V was cut back by 4 bases and J by 4 bases. The germline V gene encodes CDR1 SGHRS and CDR2 YFSETQ. The CDR3 contains 15 residues. V gene TRBV5-1 combines with J gene TRBJ2-3; 11 positions match TRBD1. Sequenced input: PBMCs. The receptor was derived from a man aged 25 to 45 in good health and CMV-seronegative. The CDR3 reads CASSGRTGGPDTQYF. The CDR3 region has the DNA TGCGCCAGCAGCGGACGGACAGGGGGCCCAGATACGCAGTATTTT.